This TCR beta chain was retrieved from a study of shared clonotypes between healthy human individuals. This clone was detected a few times. The target antigen is unknown. Assay execution took place at the deep level. About 30,000 T cell genomes, or approximately 190 ng DNA, went into the sorted-subset replicate PCRs. Profiled with immunoSEQ multiplex PCR; TCRdb holds only in-frame clones, not every one. The data show 1.5 million to 2.5 million clones, less than 95% seen once. Naive CD8 cells lacked CD45RO, underwent positive selection for CCR7 and left out terminally differentiated effector memory CD45RA+ cells. The CDR3 covers 13 residues. The V gene lost 10 bases and the J gene lost 5 bases, with 12 bases spanning the gap. Per germline, CDR1 SNHLY and CDR2 FYNNEI. General study results and limits: Shared clonotypes: about 5% naive CD4, around 4% naive CD8, about 2.5% memory CD4, under 0.45% memory CD8.

The receptor comes from a young man in good health. Sequencing used naive CD8+ T cells sorted from blood. The chain employs TRBV2 and TRBJ1-6; D is unclear. The CDR3 protein is CATGRPNNSPLHF. The CDR3 DNA reads TGTGCCACCGGTCGACCGAATAATTCACCCCTCCACTTT.